One sample yielded the 28 T cell receptor beta chains listed below, sequenced in a study of blood T cells in healthy people across ages. Then a second PCR, running roughly 7 to 11 cycles, was carried out with a sample-barcoded 5' primer and a J-beta primer mix. TCRdb passed the 5' RACE reads through MiXCR, listing each CDR3 protein once. This sample has about 1,800,000 distinct CDR3 sequences; about 28% occur once, and the top ten carry 7.7%. The sample was blood. Receptors originate from a woman aged 30 to 39 in good health.

The chain is built from TRBV12-3 or TRBV12-4 and TRBJ1-2, with D unresolved. This CDR3 has 14 amino acids. V gave up 5 bases and J gave up 7 bases, with 17 bases separating them. The CDR3 region has the DNA TGTGCCAGCAGTCCTCGAGGAGCTTTTTTTGGCTACACCTTC. It codes for CASSPRGAFFGYTF.

The gene calls are TRBV12-3 or TRBV12-4 and TRBJ1-4; D is possibly TRBD1 (6 bases). The CDR3 consists of 17 residues. Trimming left V 5 bases short and J 4 bases short, with 20 bases between. The CDR3 spells CASSPGAGDKGNEKLFF. In nucleotides, the CDR3 is TGTGCCAGCAGTCCCGGAGCAGGGGATAAGGGTAATGAAAAACTGTTTTTT.

V usage is TRBV12-3 or TRBV12-4 and J usage is TRBJ1-2; unclear D gene. Trimming cost V 5 bases and J 8 bases, with 12 bases left between them. This CDR3 is built from 12 residues. In DNA form, the CDR3 reads TGTGCCAGCAGTGAAAGGGCATTGGGCTACACCTTC. This encodes CASSERALGYTF.

CDR3 DNA: TGCAGTGCTAGTCTACAGGCCTACACAGATACGCAGTATTTT. Its protein product is CSASLQAYTDTQYF. J is TRBJ2-3 and V is TRBV20-1; the D gene is possibly TRBD1 (5 bases). CDR1 and CDR2 (germline): DFQATT, SNEGSKA (reference sequence). The CDR3 loop spans 14 amino acids. V gave up 3 bases and J gave up 2 bases, with 12 bases separating them.

Only a few counts were recorded for this clonotype. This chain connects TRBV20-1 to TRBJ1-2, with 7 bases that match TRBD1. Germline V gene lookup returns CDR1 DFQATT and CDR2 SNEGSKA (reference sequence). This CDR3 has 13 residues. The J segment lost 3 bases and the V segment lost 5 bases, leaving 6 bases of the junction unmatched. DNA of the CDR3: TGCAGTGCTGGACAAGGGGGCGACTATGGCTACACCTTC. This gives the protein CSAGQGGDYGYTF.

Only a few counts were recorded for this clonotype. The rearrangement joins TRBV7-2 to TRBJ2-3, with a tentative D call TRBD2 (6 bases). Germline V gives CDR1 SGHTA, CDR2 FQGNSA. The CDR3 contains 15 residues. V lost 4 bases to trimming and J lost 5 bases, with 16 bases between them. The DNA for the CDR3 is TGTGCCAGCAGCTCCGGGACTCCCCGAAAAGATACGCAGTATTTT. It specifies CASSSGTPRKDTQYF.

This clonotype was detected a few times. The rearrangement links TRBV12-3 or TRBV12-4 to TRBJ2-3, with TRBD2 matching over 15 bases. This CDR3 has 16 residues. V dropped 1 base and J dropped 6; count of bases not matched to a gene: 2. CDR3 in DNA: TGTGCCAGCAGTTTAGGGACTAGCGGGAGGGAGGATACGCAGTATTTT. As protein: CASSLGTSGREDTQYF.

This clonotype was seen at least ten times. The chain joins TRBV6-5 to TRBJ1-2; D uncertain. The CDR3 extends over 14 amino acids. The germline V gene has CDR1 MNHEY and CDR2 SVGAGI. The V gene lost 0 bases and the J gene lost 7 bases, with 12 bases spanning the gap. CDR3 bases: TGTGCCAGCAGTTACTCGGGGTTTAGTTTTGGCTACACCTTC. Translated, it gives CASSYSGFSFGYTF.

This clonotype was picked up many times. The J gene is TRBJ2-7, the V gene TRBV4-1, with 8 positions matching TRBD1. This CDR3 is 15 amino acids long. With 4 bases clipped from V and 4 bases from J, the junction kept 9 bases outside the gene matches. Germline-derived CDR1 and CDR2 are MGHRA and YSYEKL. CDR3 in DNA: TGCGCCAGCAGCCCCAGGTCAGGGGGCGCTTACGAGCAGTACTTC. Translating it yields CASSPRSGGAYEQYF.

This sequence joins TRBV12-3 or TRBV12-4 and TRBJ1-4, with 7 nucleotides matching TRBD1. The J segment lost 8 bases and the V segment lost 5 bases, leaving 14 bases of the junction unmatched. This CDR3 region has 16 residues. The CDR3 coding sequence is TGTGCCAGCAGTCCCGGACAGGTCTCAGGGAGGGAAAAACTGTTTTTT. This gives the protein CASSPGQVSGREKLFF.

The chain has TRBV20-1 and TRBJ2-4; 12 nucleotides agree with TRBD2. The CDR3 spans 16 residues. Trimming removed 6 bases from V and 2 bases from J; junction bases left unmatched: 8. CDR1 and CDR2 (germline): DFQATT, SNEGSKA (reference sequence). The CDR3 is CSALSSGGVSKNIQYF. CDR3 sequence (DNA): TGCAGTGCGCTTTCTAGCGGGGGGGTTTCCAAAAACATTCAGTACTTC.

This clonotype was seen many times. This rearrangement joins TRBV27 to TRBJ2-7; tentative D call: TRBD2 (5 bases). V lost 5 bases to trimming and J lost 5 bases, with 22 bases between them. Germline-derived CDR1 and CDR2 are MNHEY and SMNVEV (reference sequence). The CDR3 is made up of 16 amino acids. In DNA form, the CDR3 reads TGTGCCAGCAGTGTGACCCCTGGAGGTAGTCTCCACGAGCAGTACTTC. Encoded protein: CASSVTPGGSLHEQYF.

In its sample, this clonotype was seen many times. This chain connects TRBV30 to TRBJ2-1; D is undetermined. Trimming took off 3 bases at V and 10 bases at J, with 16 bases between the two ends. This CDR3 comprises 13 residues. The V gene's germline CDR1 is GTSNPN and CDR2 SVGIG (reference sequence). The DNA of the CDR3 is TGTGCCTGGAGCGGATTCACTCCCGGCGAGCAGTTCTTC. It codes for CAWSGFTPGEQFF.

This clonotype has at least ten counts. The chain joins TRBV6-1 to TRBJ2-1; TRBD1 or TRBD2 may be the D gene (5 bases each). The CDR3 runs to 15 residues. V shed 7 bases and J shed 0 bases, with 13 bases lying between them. From germline, CDR1 is MNHNS and CDR2 SASEGT. The CDR3 region is CASISRDPSYNEQFF. DNA of the CDR3: TGTGCCAGCATTAGCCGGGACCCCTCCTACAATGAGCAGTTCTTC.

This clonotype was seen a handful of times. V usage is TRBV27 and J usage is TRBJ2-1; maybe TRBD2 (5 bases). Germline V gene data show CDR1 as MNHEY and CDR2 as SMNVEV (reference sequence). The germline V and J ends were trimmed by 6 bases and 4 bases, with 13 bases remaining between them. There are 14 residues in the CDR3. The DNA of the CDR3 is TGTGCCAGCAGAACTGGACTGCCTTACAATGAGCAGTTCTTC. Translating gives CASRTGLPYNEQFF.

In regard to this clonotype: One end of the junction is discordant with germline, which a read error may explain. V gene TRBV29-1 combines with J gene TRBJ2-3, with D possibly being TRBD1 (5 bases). The germline gives CDR1 SQVTM, CDR2 ANQGSEA. This CDR3 is built from 13 residues. The CDR3 bases are TGCAGCGTTTCCAGGGCCGGCACAGGTACGCAGTATTTT. This codes for CSVSRAGTGTQYF.

Note on this clonotype: At one boundary the junction diverges from the germline segment, which might be a read error. The J gene is TRBJ2-7, the V gene TRBV20-1, with D maybe TRBD2 (6 bases). The CDR3 loop spans 12 amino acids. Per germline, CDR1 DFQATT and CDR2 SNEGSKA (reference sequence). The CDR3 reads CSPSERAFEQYF. DNA for the CDR3: TGCAGTCCTAGCGAGAGGGCCTTCGAGCAGTACTTC.

This clonotype appeared many times. This chain links TRBV4-1 with TRBJ2-3, with 12 bases lining up with TRBD2. CDR1 MGHRA and CDR2 YSYEKL come from the germline V gene. This CDR3 comprises 15 residues. V lost 2 bases and J lost 3; bases outside the gene matches: 0. In DNA form, the CDR3 reads TGCGCCAGCAGCCAAACTAGCGGGAGGACAGATACGCAGTATTTT. Encoded protein: CASSQTSGRTDTQYF.

Remarks on this clonotype: This clone may be a read error of a much larger clone one base away. V is TRBV2 and J is TRBJ1-2; D is uncertain. CDR1 and CDR2 from the germline V gene are SNHLY and FYNNEI. This CDR3 has 12 residues. Trimming stripped 8 bases from V and 3 bases from J, with 10 bases between. CDR3 loop: CASLQHDYGYTF. For the CDR3, the DNA is TGTGCCAGCTTACAACACGACTATGGCTACACCTTC.

A word on this clonotype: The DNA is left out, because the CDR3 cannot be placed on it with certainty; the CDR3 is given as TCRdb lists it. The J gene is TRBJ2-5, the V gene TRBV12-3 or TRBV12-4; the table's D call, TRBD1, was not checked against the DNA. The CDR3 totals 20 residues, both ends included. The CDR3 region is CASSSEFNQPQHFGDETQYF.

This clonotype showed up just a few times. CDR3 in amino acids: CASSPGRQTETQYF. DNA for the CDR3: TGTGCCAGCTCACCTGGGAGGCAGACAGAGACCCAGTACTTC. This rearrangement joins TRBV18 to TRBJ2-5; TRBD2 might be the D (6 bases). Looked up from germline, CDR1 is KGHSH and CDR2 is LQKENI. Between the trimmed V and J ends, which lost 3 bases and 4 bases, there was a span of 12 bases. CDR3 size: 14 residues.

The chain is built from TRBV13 and TRBJ1-1; TRBD1 matches at 12 bases. V trimming: 5 bases; J trimming: 3 bases; junction bases outside the gene matches: 4. Germline V gives CDR1 PRHDT, CDR2 FYEKMQ (reference sequence). The CDR3 covers 15 residues. The CDR3, as DNA: TGTGCCAGCAGCCCCGGGACAGGGGGCTACACTGAAGCTTTCTTT. It specifies CASSPGTGGYTEAFF.

Notes on this clonotype: One end of the junction fails to match germline, which may point to a read error. This chain links TRBV18 with TRBJ1-5; 7 bases align to TRBD1. The germline V gene encodes CDR1 KGHSH and CDR2 LQKENI. The CDR3 covers 18 residues. The CDR3 region has the DNA TGTGCCTGCTCACCTTCCGGGACAGCGGATTATAGCAATCAGCCCCAGCATTTT. It specifies CACSPSGTADYSNQPQHF. The full variable domain, its missing parts supplied by reference TRBV18 and TRBJ1-5, is NAGVMQNPRHLVRRRGQEARLRCSPMKGHSHVYWYRQLPEEGLKFMVYLQKENIIDESGMPKERFSAEFPKEGPSILRIQQVVRGDSAAYFCACSPSGTADYSNQPQHFGDGTRLSIL.

The DNA for the CDR3 is TGTGCCAGCACTTCTGCCCCAGGGTACTCCTACGAGCAGTACTTC. Its translation: CASTSAPGYSYEQYF. The chain combines TRBV5-6 with TRBJ2-7; tentatively, D is TRBD1 (5 bases). CDR3 size: 15 residues. The germline V gene has CDR1 SGHDT and CDR2 YYEEEE. Between the trimmed V and J ends, which lost 6 bases and 0 bases, there was a span of 16 bases.

The chain is built from TRBV7-2 and TRBJ1-1; D gene uncertain. Germline loops: CDR1 SGHTA, CDR2 FQGNSA. Trimming cost V 2 bases and J 4 bases, with 11 bases left between them. This CDR3 comprises 14 residues. CDR3 coding DNA: TGTGCCAGCAGCTTAAGACCTGGCACCACTGAAGCTTTCTTT. Its translation: CASSLRPGTTEAFF.

The chain combines TRBV14 with TRBJ1-4, with D possibly being TRBD1 (5 bases). Trimming removed 4 bases at V and 0 bases at J, with 18 bases between. This CDR3 region has 18 residues. From germline, CDR1 is SGHDN and CDR2 FVKESK. CDR3 loop: CASSPGRAMRATNEKLFF. The CDR3, as DNA: TGTGCCAGCAGCCCCGGCAGGGCGATGAGAGCAACTAATGAAAAACTGTTTTTT. Full variable domain (remainder filled in from reference TRBV14 and TRBJ1-4): EAGVTQFPSHSVIEKGQTVTLRCDPISGHDNLYWYRRVMGKEIKFLLHFVKESKQDESGMPNNRFLAERTGGTYSTLKVQPAELEDSGVYFCASSPGRAMRATNEKLFFGSGTQLSVL.

V gene TRBV30 combines with J gene TRBJ1-1; 7 nucleotides match TRBD1. Looked up from germline, CDR1 is GTSNPN and CDR2 is SVGIG (reference sequence). This CDR3 contains 14 residues. Trimming removed 2 bases from V and 5 bases from J; junction bases left unmatched: 8. The CDR3 nucleotides are TGTGCCTGGAGTACCGGGGACAGAGGAACTGAAGCTTTCTTT. The encoded protein is CAWSTGDRGTEAFF.

The chain joins TRBV3-1 to TRBJ2-5; a weak D match, TRBD1 (5 bases). Trimming pared 4 bases from V and 3 bases from J, leaving 9 bases between. The CDR3 sequence is 13 residues long. Germline CDR1 reads LGHDT; CDR2 reads YNNKEL (reference sequence). This chain's CDR3 is CASSPDTEETQYF. Here the CDR3 DNA reads TGTGCCAGCAGCCCGGACACCGAAGAGACCCAGTACTTC.